This entry features one TCR beta chain sequence. No antigen is known for it. Base quality data are lacking; no much larger clone is found one base away. Other DNA sequences in this sample translate to the same CDR3. The trim is 5 bases for V and 4 bases for J, with a gap of 11 bases between the germline ends. Reading the germline V gene (reference sequence) gives CDR1 SEHNR and CDR2 FQNEAQ. The CDR3 numbers 14 residues from cysteine through phenylalanine. The sequence is cut down to CDR3 DNA, 42 bases in frame from base 1. TCR CDR3 regions were amplified from genomic DNA by multiplex PCR using the deep immunoSEQ assay. Extracted genomic DNA from each cell subset was spread evenly across all wells of several immunoSEQ 96-well plates, with each plate serving as a replicate. Each replicate PCR for sorted subsets received around 200 ng genomic DNA, equal to about 30,000 T cell genomes. Purified libraries were measured with a Qubit 3.0 fluorometer, size-checked on a Bioanalyzer 2100, and measured again with the KAPA Library Quantification kit. Every immunoSEQ 96-well plate was sequenced on a dedicated single-read 150-cycle Illumina NextSeq 550 flow cell. The authors' pipeline ran thus. Because the immunoSEQ output included only junctional sequences and no quality scores, the filtering could not be the same as the filtering used for full-length reads. Sequences were annotated with PyIR, a Python wrapper for IgBLAST v1.9, and V/J genes and CDR3 were assigned using IMGT germline references. Reads were removed for weak V/J assignments (E-value above 1e-6), missing CDR3, stop codons, out-of-frame junctions, or ambiguous translated residues. V3J clonotypes were defined as sequences sharing the same inferred V gene, J gene, and CDR3 amino acid sequence. To compute the percentage overlap between repertoires, the number of shared unique clonotypes was divided by the size of the smaller repertoire. Three approaches were used to assess repertoire richness: RTK rarefaction, the Chao1 estimator, and Recon v2.1 estimates of unobserved clonotypes. Generation probabilities for all TCRbeta clonotypes obtained by the gDNA method from a handful of donors were computed using OLGA. Held by TCRdb, this immuneACCESS table contains in-frame sequences only and omits some clones. Under half of the omission traces to an unresolved V gene where checked; the cause of the rest is unknown. Clone size and the V and J calls come from that table; the DNA yielded D and trimming. In this sample the table shows 2 million to 2.5 million clones, over 85% of which occur a single time. Of the sample, 0.39% is held by the ten largest clones.

Healthy HIV-negative adults with no recently reported acute infections or vaccinations were included as donors. Every donor was a Caucasian adult residing in Nashville, Tennessee, USA. Magnetic negative selection was used to enrich CD4+ T cells, after which naive cells were positively selected on CD45RA and the negative fraction became the memory subset. Blood was collected by leukapheresis, and PBMCs were isolated by Ficoll-Histopaque density gradient centrifugation and then cryopreserved in liquid nitrogen vapor phase. Analytical flow cytometry was used to check the purity and quantity of every magnetically sorted T cell population. Genomic DNA was isolated from each sorted fraction and quantified by UV absorbance on a Nanodrop 2000c. These data are taken from a study of shared clonotypes between healthy human individuals (dated by TCRdb to between 2020 and 2021). With regard to the full study: Three men and a couple of women, aged 18 to 49 years, made up the cohort. For each donor, three plates each were used for CD4 naive and CD4 memory, two plates were used for CD8 naive, and one plate was used for CD8 memory. Blood TCR repertoires of roughly five healthy adults were deeply sequenced to estimate repertoire size and the extent of clonotype sharing between individuals. Different laboratories and diverse techniques were used to prepare libraries and sequence TCR repertoires, to increase sequencing depth and limit assay-specific biases. Each donor's leukapheresis produced roughly between roughly 0.9 and 8.9 billion PBMCs.

Overall results and qualifications from the work: Sampling was limited to blood, and TCR repertoires in tissue likely differ from TCR repertoires in blood. Naive subsets generally had larger estimated clonotype richness than memory subsets. The small number of donors limited the genetic and exposure-history diversity represented. Sharing across a handful of donors was observed for roughly 5% of naive CD4, 3% to 3.5% of naive CD8, 2% to 2.5% of memory CD4, and around 0.44% of memory CD8 clonotypes. Incomplete sequencing was indicated by rarefaction of sorted-subset datasets, despite the large sequencing depth. Higher generation probabilities were observed for clonotypes shared by all four sorted-subset donors than for non-shared clonotypes. Pairwise subsampling indicated that sequencing depth was expected to affect the degree of clonotype sharing among donors.

The source of this sequence is a man younger than 35 in good health. Some clones in this sample may be carry-over from other donors' samples. Sequencing was carried out using naive CD4+ T cells from PBMCs. The sample's cell subset or site label, in plain terms: CD45RA+ positively selected. The chain joins TRBV7-9 to TRBJ2-2; perhaps TRBD1 is the D gene, with 5 bases matching. The CDR3 region reads CASSLGAGTGELFF. In nucleotides, the sequence is TGTGCCAGCAGCCTAGGGGCCGGCACCGGGGAGCTGTTTTTT.